This T cell receptor beta chain is drawn from a study of identical twins. Deletions cut 3 bases from V and 5 bases from J, with 14 bases between. The CDR3 extends over 14 amino acids. Germline CDR1 GTSNPN, CDR2 SVGIG (reference sequence). TCRdb called the 5' RACE reads again in MiXCR, with one record for every CDR3 protein. This table holds roughly 480,000 distinct CDR3 sequences, approximately 24% found once. This sample also appeared in a second study, on T cells expressing NK-cell markers.

The gene calls are TRBV30 and TRBJ2-1; possible D gene TRBD2, 6 bases. The sample consisted of CD4+ T cells sorted from blood. The source is a woman between 18 and 29 years old in good health. CDR3 DNA sequence: TGTGCCTGGAGCGGGGACTTCATGAACAATGAGCAGTTCTTC. As protein: CAWSGDFMNNEQFF.